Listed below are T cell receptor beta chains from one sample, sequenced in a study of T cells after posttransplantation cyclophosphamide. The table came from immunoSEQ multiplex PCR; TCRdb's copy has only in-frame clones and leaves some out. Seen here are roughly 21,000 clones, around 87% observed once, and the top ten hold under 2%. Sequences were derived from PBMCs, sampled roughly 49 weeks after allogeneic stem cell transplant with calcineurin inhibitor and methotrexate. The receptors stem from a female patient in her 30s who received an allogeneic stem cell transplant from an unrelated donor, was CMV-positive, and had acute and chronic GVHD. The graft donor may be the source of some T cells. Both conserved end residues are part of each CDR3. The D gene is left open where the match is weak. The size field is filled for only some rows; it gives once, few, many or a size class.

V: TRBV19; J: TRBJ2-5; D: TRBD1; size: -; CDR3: CASRRSGTGRETQYF; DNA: TGTGCCAGTAGACGGTCCGGGACAGGGCGAGAGACCCAGTACTTC
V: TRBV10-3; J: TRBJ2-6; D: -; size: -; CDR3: CAISLSQTPVGANVLTF; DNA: TGTGCCATCAGTCTGTCACAGACCCCAGTCGGGGCCAACGTCCTGACTTTC
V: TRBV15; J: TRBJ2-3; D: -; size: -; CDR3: CATSSTADTQYF; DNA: TGTGCCACCAGCTCTACGGCAGATACGCAGTATTTT
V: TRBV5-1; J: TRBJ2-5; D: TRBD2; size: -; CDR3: CASSPGLAGGKTQYF; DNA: TGCGCCAGCAGCCCGGGACTAGCGGGAGGCAAGACCCAGTACTTC
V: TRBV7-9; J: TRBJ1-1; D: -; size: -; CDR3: CASSLDSGVDTEAFF; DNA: TGTGCCAGCAGCTTAGATTCGGGGGTGGACACTGAAGCTTTCTTT
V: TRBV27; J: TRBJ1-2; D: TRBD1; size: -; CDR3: CASSSYGQGADGYTF; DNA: TGTGCCAGCAGTTCCTACGGACAGGGGGCAGATGGCTACACCTTC
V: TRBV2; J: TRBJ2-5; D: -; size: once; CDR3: CASSPPNNQETQYF; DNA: TGTGCCAGCAGTCCCCCCAACAACCAAGAGACCCAGTACTTC
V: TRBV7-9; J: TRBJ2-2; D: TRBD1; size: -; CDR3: CASSLGQGAGELFF; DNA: TGTGCCAGCAGCTTGGGACAGGGTGCCGGGGAGCTGTTTTTT
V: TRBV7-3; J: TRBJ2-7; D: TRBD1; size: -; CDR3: CASSPTTGGASEQYF; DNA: TGTGCCAGCAGCCCAACCACAGGGGGCGCATCCGAGCAGTACTTC
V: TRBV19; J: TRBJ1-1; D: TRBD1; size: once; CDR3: CASSFRQGEAFF; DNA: TGTGCCAGTAGTTTCAGACAGGGTGAAGCTTTCTTT
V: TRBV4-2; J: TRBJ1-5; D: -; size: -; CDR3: CASSQQQLNSNQPQHF; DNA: TGTGCCAGCAGCCAACAACAGCTCAATAGCAATCAGCCCCAGCATTTT
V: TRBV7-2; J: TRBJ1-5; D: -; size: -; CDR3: CASSPTGERPQHF; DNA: TGTGCCAGCAGCCCGACTGGGGAGCGGCCCCAGCATTTT
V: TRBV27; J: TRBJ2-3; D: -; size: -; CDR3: CASSNVSGEQYF; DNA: TGTGCCAGCAGCAATGTTAGCGGCGAGCAGTATTTT
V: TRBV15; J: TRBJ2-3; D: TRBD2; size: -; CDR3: CATSSLAGFTDTQYF; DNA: TGTGCCACCAGCAGTCTAGCGGGATTCACAGATACGCAGTATTTT
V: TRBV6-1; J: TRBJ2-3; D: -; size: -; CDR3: CASSEGGYSTDTQYF; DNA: TGTGCCAGCAGTGAAGGAGGGTACAGCACAGATACGCAGTATTTT
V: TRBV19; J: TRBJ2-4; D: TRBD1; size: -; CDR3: CASSPGQGKNIQYF; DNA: TGTGCCAGTAGTCCCGGACAGGGTAAAAACATTCAGTACTTC
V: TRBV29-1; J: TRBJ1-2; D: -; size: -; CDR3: CSVDKNYGYTF; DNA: TGCAGCGTTGACAAAAACTATGGCTACACCTTC
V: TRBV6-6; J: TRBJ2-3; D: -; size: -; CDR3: CASSYRGLLSTDTQYF; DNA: TGTGCCAGCAGTTACCGTGGACTTCTTAGCACAGATACGCAGTATTTT
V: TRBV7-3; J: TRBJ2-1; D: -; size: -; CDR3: CASSLGLPSYNEQFF; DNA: TGTGCCAGCAGCTTAGGACTTCCCTCCTACAATGAGCAGTTCTTC
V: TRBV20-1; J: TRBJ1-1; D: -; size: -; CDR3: CSATQGPGAFF; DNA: TGCAGTGCTACCCAGGGCCCTGGGGCTTTCTTT
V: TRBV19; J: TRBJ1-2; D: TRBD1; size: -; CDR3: CASSLQTGGGYTF; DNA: TGTGCCAGTAGTCTCCAAACAGGGGGCGGCTACACCTTC
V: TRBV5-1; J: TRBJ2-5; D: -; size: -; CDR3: CASSLGRETQYF; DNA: TGCGCCAGCAGCTTAGGGAGGGAGACCCAGTACTTC
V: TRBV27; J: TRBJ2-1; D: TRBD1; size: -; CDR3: CASSLYGQGEFF; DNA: TGTGCCAGCAGTTTGTACGGACAGGGCGAGTTCTTC
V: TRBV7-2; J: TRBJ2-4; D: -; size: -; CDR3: CASSFDRAKNIQYF; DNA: TGTGCCAGCAGCTTCGACAGAGCCAAAAACATTCAGTACTTC
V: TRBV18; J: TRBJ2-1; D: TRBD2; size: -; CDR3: CASSPFPGGTDEQFF; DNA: TGTGCCAGCTCACCATTCCCGGGAGGGACCGATGAGCAGTTCTTC
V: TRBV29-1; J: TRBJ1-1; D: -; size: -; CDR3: CSAVFNTEAFF; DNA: TGCAGCGCCGTGTTTAACACTGAAGCTTTCTTT
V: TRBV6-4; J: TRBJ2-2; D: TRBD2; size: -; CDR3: CASKASGTVGELFF; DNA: TGTGCCAGCAAGGCTAGCGGGACCGTCGGGGAGCTGTTTTTT
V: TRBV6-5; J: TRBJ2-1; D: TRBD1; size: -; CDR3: CASSQGQLTRNEQFF; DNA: TGTGCCAGCAGTCAGGGACAGTTGACACGGAATGAGCAGTTCTTC
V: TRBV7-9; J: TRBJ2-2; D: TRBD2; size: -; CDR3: CASSSSGRATGELFF; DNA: TGTGCCAGCAGCTCTAGCGGGAGGGCCACCGGGGAGCTGTTTTTT
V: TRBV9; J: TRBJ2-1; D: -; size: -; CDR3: CASSVTGSHEQFF; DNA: TGTGCCAGCAGCGTCACGGGGTCTCATGAGCAGTTCTTC
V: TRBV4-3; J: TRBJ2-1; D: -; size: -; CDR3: CASSQDLVLAGNEQFF; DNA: TGCGCCAGCAGCCAAGATCTCGTTTTGGCGGGCAATGAGCAGTTCTTC
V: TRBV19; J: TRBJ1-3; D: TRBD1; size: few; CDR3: CASSIGPTGTGNTIYF; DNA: TGTGCCAGTAGTATCGGACCGACAGGGACTGGAAACACCATATATTTT
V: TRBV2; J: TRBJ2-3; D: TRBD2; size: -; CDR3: CASKAGGRADTQYF; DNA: TGTGCCAGCAAAGCGGGAGGTAGGGCAGATACGCAGTATTTT
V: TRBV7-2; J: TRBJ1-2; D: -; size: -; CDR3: CASSFIQGGYTF; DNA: TGTGCCAGCAGCTTCATTCAGGGTGGCTACACCTTC
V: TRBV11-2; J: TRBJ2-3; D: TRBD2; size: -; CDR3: CASSLDLVGIAGADTQYF; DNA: TGTGCCAGCAGCTTAGATTTAGTGGGAATAGCGGGAGCAGATACGCAGTATTTT
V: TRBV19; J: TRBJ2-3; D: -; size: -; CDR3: CASSTQGRTDTQYF; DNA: TGTGCCAGTAGTACACAGGGACGCACAGATACGCAGTATTTT
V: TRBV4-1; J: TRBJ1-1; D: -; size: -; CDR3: CASAGLTEAFF; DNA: TGCGCCAGCGCGGGGCTCACTGAAGCTTTCTTT
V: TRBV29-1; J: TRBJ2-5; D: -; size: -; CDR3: CSVEDRETQYF; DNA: TGCAGCGTTGAAGATCGAGAGACCCAGTACTTC
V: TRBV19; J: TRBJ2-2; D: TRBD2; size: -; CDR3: CASSMASGSWTGELFF; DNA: TGTGCCAGTAGTATGGCTAGCGGGAGTTGGACCGGGGAGCTGTTTTTT
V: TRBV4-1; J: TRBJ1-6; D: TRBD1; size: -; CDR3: CASSHPRRGGQGSNSPLHF; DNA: TGCGCCAGCAGCCACCCCCGTCGAGGGGGACAGGGAAGTAATTCACCCCTCCACTTT